Shown below are 17 T cell receptor beta chains from a single sample sequenced in a study of shared clonotypes between healthy human individuals. Profiled with immunoSEQ multiplex PCR; TCRdb holds only in-frame clones, not every one. The data contain roughly 2.4 million clones, more than 90% of them singletons. The sequencing sample was made of naive CD4+ T cells sorted from blood. As to subset: CD45RA+ positively selected. The receptors derive from a man between 18 and 29 years old in good health.

On this clone: The same CDR3 can be traced to other DNA sequences in this sample. The gene calls are TRBV5-1 and TRBJ2-3; no clear D. Germline V gene data show CDR1 as SGHRS and CDR2 as YFSETQ. This CDR3 has 12 amino acids. With 4 bases removed from V and 2 bases from J, the gap between germline ends came to 5 bases. CDR3 sequence reads: CASSLNTDTQYF. In DNA, the CDR3 is TGCGCCAGCAGCCTGAACACAGATACGCAGTATTTT.

This clone has only one observation. The chain has TRBV5-4 and TRBJ1-2, with unresolved D. CDR1 and CDR2 (germline): SGHNT, YYREEE (reference sequence). V lost 2 bases and J lost 10, with 12 bases in between. This CDR3 is 12 amino acids long. The CDR3 is CASSFEWGAYTF. The DNA of the CDR3 is TGTGCCAGCAGCTTTGAATGGGGAGCCTACACCTTC.

The chain employs TRBV30 and TRBJ1-5; 7 bases map to TRBD1. Germline V gene data show CDR1 as GTSNPN and CDR2 as SVGIG (reference sequence). CDR3 length equals 13 residues. The trim removed 5 bases at V and 7 bases at J, leaving 8 bases unmatched. This chain's CDR3 is CAWGTGDQQPQHF. DNA for the CDR3: TGTGCCTGGGGCACAGGGGACCAACAGCCCCAGCATTTT.

The rearrangement joins TRBV28 to TRBJ1-6, with D perhaps matching TRBD1 (6 bases). Between the trimmed V and J ends, which lost 8 bases and 4 bases, there was a span of 9 bases. In germline, CDR1 is MDHEN, CDR2 SYDVKM. This CDR3 is built from 13 residues. CDR3 sequence (DNA): TGTGCCAGCTTACAGGGTTATAATTCACCCCTCCACTTT. Protein product: CASLQGYNSPLHF.

The CDR3 DNA follows: TGTGCCAGCAGTGAACGGGGGGCCCAAGAGACCCAGTACTTC. It is translated as CASSERGAQETQYF. The rearrangement links TRBV25-1 to TRBJ2-5, with D possibly being TRBD2 (7 bases). The V gene lost 2 bases and the J gene lost 1 base, with 8 bases spanning the gap. This CDR3 is built from 14 residues. Germline values: CDR1 MGHDK, CDR2 SYGVNS.

V usage is TRBV10-3 and J usage is TRBJ2-3; 8 bases are shared with TRBD2. Germline assignment: CDR1 ENHRY and CDR2 SYGVKD. CDR3 length: 13 amino acids. V lost 7 bases and J lost 5; bases outside the gene matches: 5. This CDR3 is CAINGREQDTQYF. In DNA form, the CDR3 reads TGTGCCATCAACGGGAGGGAACAAGATACGCAGTATTTT.

This chain uses TRBV7-9 with TRBJ2-5; tentative D call: TRBD2 (5 bases). The V and J ends lost 5 bases and 5 bases respectively, with 18 bases between them. The germline V gene has CDR1 SEHNR and CDR2 FQNEAQ (reference sequence). The CDR3 totals 15 residues. CDR3 coding DNA: TGTGCCAGCAGCCACACTGCCGATAGGAGGGAGACCCAGTACTTC. Amino acid sequence: CASSHTADRRETQYF.

The rearrangement uses TRBV7-6 and TRBJ2-2; D perhaps matches TRBD2 (6 bases). With 3 bases removed from V and 4 bases from J, the gap between germline ends came to 15 bases. Germline values: CDR1 SGHVS, CDR2 FNYEAQ. The CDR3 runs to 16 residues. The CDR3 DNA reads as TGTGCCAGCAGCTTGTCCATAGCGGCCAGCACCGGGGAGCTGTTTTTT. This sequence encodes CASSLSIAASTGELFF.

The chain employs TRBV11-2 and TRBJ2-3; 8 bases are shared with TRBD2. Germline loops: CDR1 SGHAT, CDR2 FQNNGV. The CDR3 loop spans 17 amino acids. V was clipped by 2 bases and J by 0 bases; unmatched bases: 7. In nucleotides, the CDR3 is TGTGCCAGCAGCTTAAGCGGGAGTAAGAGGAGCACAGATACGCAGTATTTT. Translation: CASSLSGSKRSTDTQYF. Using reference TRBV11-2 and TRBJ2-3 for the parts outside the CDR3, the full variable domain is EAGVAQSPRYKIIEKRQSVAFWCNPISGHATLYWYQQILGQGPKLLIQFQNNGVVDDSQLPKDRFSAERLKGVDSTLKIQPAKLEDSAVYLCASSLSGSKRSTDTQYFGPGTRLTVL.

Details on this clone: The same CDR3 can be traced to other DNA sequences in this sample. This chain joins TRBV11-2 and TRBJ1-6; D unclear. The ends were cut back, 3 bases at V and 6 bases at J, with 9 bases in the middle. Germline assignment: CDR1 SGHAT and CDR2 FQNNGV. This CDR3 contains 14 residues. The CDR3 nucleotides read TGTGCCAGCAGCTTGGGCGGCGGTAATTCACCCCTCCACTTT. This translates into CASSLGGGNSPLHF. The full variable domain, in which reference TRBV11-2 and TRBJ1-6 provide the parts outside the CDR3, is EAGVAQSPRYKIIEKRQSVAFWCNPISGHATLYWYQQILGQGPKLLIQFQNNGVVDDSQLPKDRFSAERLKGVDSTLKIQPAKLEDSAVYLCASSLGGGNSPLHFGNGTRLTVT.

CDR3 region: CASSPTGISDTQYF. The CDR3 DNA reads as TGCGCCAGCAGCCCGACAGGGATATCAGATACGCAGTATTTT. J is TRBJ2-3 and V is TRBV5-1, with TRBD1 matching over 7 bases. Germline V lookup: CDR1 SGHRS, CDR2 YFSETQ. The CDR3 contains 14 residues. The V gene end was trimmed by 4 bases and the J gene end by 4 bases; junction bases not matched to a gene: 6.

With regard to this clone: This same CDR3 is encoded by further DNA sequences in the sample. This chain connects TRBV6-1 to TRBJ1-5; D ambiguous. Trimming cost V 5 bases and J 4 bases, with 6 bases left between them. The germline V gene encodes CDR1 MNHNS and CDR2 SASEGT. The length of the CDR3 is 12 residues. The CDR3 protein is CASSLGNQPQHF. The DNA for the CDR3 is TGTGCCAGCAGTCTCGGGAATCAGCCCCAGCATTTT.

The chain couples TRBV18 to TRBJ2-5; 14 bases match TRBD2. Germline V gene data show CDR1 as KGHSH and CDR2 as LQKENI. V shed 6 bases and J 5 bases; nucleotides not matched to a gene: 2. The CDR3 contains 14 residues. CDR3 protein: CASSGLAGVETQYF. CDR3 coding DNA: TGTGCCAGCTCGGGACTAGCGGGAGTCGAGACCCAGTACTTC.

The V and J genes are TRBV2 and TRBJ1-4; D is uncertain. V lost 2 bases and J 1 base, leaving 8 bases between the germline ends. The CDR3 loop spans 15 amino acids. Per the germline V gene, CDR1 is SNHLY and CDR2 is FYNNEI. CDR3 DNA: TGTGCCAGCAGTGAATCGGGCAGAACTAATGAAAAACTGTTTTTT. Translating gives CASSESGRTNEKLFF.

This clone was detected only a few times. This rearrangement joins TRBV25-1 to TRBJ1-2; D unclear. V was pared by 5 bases and J by 4 bases, with 8 bases between. Germline V gene data show CDR1 as MGHDK and CDR2 as SYGVNS. The CDR3 spans 12 residues. In DNA, the CDR3 is TGTGCCAGCAGTAGAATTGGCTATGGCTACACCTTC. Its translation is CASSRIGYGYTF.

The V call is TRBV18, the J call TRBJ2-1; no firm D call. The CDR3 contains 13 residues. Looked up from germline, CDR1 is KGHSH and CDR2 is LQKENI. The V end lost 5 bases, the J end lost 5 bases, and 10 bases lay between the germline ends. CDR3 sequence reads: CASSSRPDNEQFF. The CDR3 region has the DNA TGTGCCAGCTCATCTCGCCCGGACAATGAGCAGTTCTTC.

The rearrangement joins TRBV28 to TRBJ1-1, with 7 positions matching TRBD1. Trimming cost V 5 bases and J 1 base; bases outside gene matches: 7. This CDR3 contains 15 residues. Germline V CDR1 and CDR2: MDHEN, SYDVKM. CDR3 residues: CASSRGGLGNTEAFF. CDR3 DNA sequence: TGTGCCAGCAGTAGAGGGGGCCTGGGGAACACTGAAGCTTTCTTT.